The T cell receptor beta chain under discussion was sequenced for a study of blood T cell repertoires in COVID-19. Across the whole study: Italy, Spain and the United States were the sources of the convalescent and acute COVID-19 samples. In each case, the material was cDNA or gDNA derived from T cells, B-cell-depleted T cells, or PBMCs.

Trimming at V came to 5 bases and at J to 5 bases, leaving 6 bases not matched to a gene. The CDR3 totals 14 residues. From germline, CDR1 is SGHVS and CDR2 FNYEAQ. Only in-frame clones appear in the TCRdb table, and some are missing; sequencing was by immunoSEQ multiplex PCR. The table has fewer than 85,000 clones, 70% to 90% seen once; the top ten hold 5.4%. The chain recombines TRBV7-6 with TRBJ1-2; 9 nucleotides align to TRBD1. This clonotype was obtained from a man aged 55 to 70 with acute or convalescent COVID-19. The specimen was peripheral blood. The CDR3 here is CASSVGTGLYGYTF. The CDR3 DNA reads as TGTGCCAGCAGCGTCGGGACAGGGCTTTATGGCTACACCTTC. Complete variable domain (other parts from reference TRBV7-6 and TRBJ1-2): GAGVSQSPRYKVTKRGQDVALRCDPISGHVSLYWYRQALGQGPEFLTYFNYEAQQDKSGLPNDRFSAERPEGSISTLTIQRTEQRDSAMYRCASSVGTGLYGYTFGSGTRLTVV.